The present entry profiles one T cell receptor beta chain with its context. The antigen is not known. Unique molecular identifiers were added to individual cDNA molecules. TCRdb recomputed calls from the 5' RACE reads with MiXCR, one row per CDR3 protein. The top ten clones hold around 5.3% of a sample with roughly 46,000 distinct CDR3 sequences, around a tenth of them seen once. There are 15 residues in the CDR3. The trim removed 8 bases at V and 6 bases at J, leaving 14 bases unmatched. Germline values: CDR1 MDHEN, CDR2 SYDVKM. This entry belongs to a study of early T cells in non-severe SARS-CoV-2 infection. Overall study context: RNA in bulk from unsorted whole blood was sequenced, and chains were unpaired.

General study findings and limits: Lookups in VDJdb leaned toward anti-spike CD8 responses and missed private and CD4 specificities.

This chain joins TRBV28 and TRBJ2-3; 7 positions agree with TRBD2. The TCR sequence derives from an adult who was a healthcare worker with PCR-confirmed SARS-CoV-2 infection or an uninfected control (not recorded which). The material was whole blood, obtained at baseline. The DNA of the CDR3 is TGTGCCAGCGGATTCCGGGACTACGGTTCGGATACGCAGTATTTT. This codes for CASGFRDYGSDTQYF.